The 15 T cell receptor beta chains below were found in one sample sequenced in a study of identical twins. TCRdb itself ran the 5' RACE reads through MiXCR, one entry per CDR3 protein. The sample includes 200,000 to 300,000 distinct CDR3 sequences, 6.5% to 9% seen only once; the top ten take roughly 5%. These data were also filed under a second study, of yellow fever vaccine responses in identical twins.

The sequenced material came from CD8+ T cells sorted from blood. Receptors were obtained from a woman aged 18 to 35 in good health.

This clonotype was counted ten times or more. The rearrangement joins TRBV5-1 to TRBJ1-2, with 8 positions matching TRBD1. With V trimmed by 4 bases and J by 0 bases, 11 bases remained unmatched. Germline CDR1 reads SGHRS; CDR2 reads YFSETQ. This CDR3 is 17 amino acids long. CDR3 protein: CASSGEDREAANYGYTF. In DNA, the CDR3 is TGCGCCAGCAGCGGGGAGGACAGGGAGGCCGCTAACTATGGCTACACCTTC.

In this sample, this clonotype turned up a few times. The rearrangement links TRBV7-8 to TRBJ2-1, with 7 bases matching TRBD2. J was trimmed by 5 bases and V by 7 bases; bases with no gene match: 8. CDR1 is SGHVS, CDR2 FQNEAQ, per germline. The CDR3 has 14 residues. CDR3 bases: TGTGCCAGCAACCTACTAGCGTCCCACAATGAGCAGTTCTTC. Translation: CASNLLASHNEQFF.

This sequence joins TRBV27 and TRBJ2-1; possibly TRBD1 or TRBD2 for D (6 bases each). V dropped 7 bases and J dropped 4 bases, with 17 bases sitting between them. CDR3 length: 15 residues. Per the germline V gene, CDR1 is MNHEY and CDR2 is SMNVEV (reference sequence). CDR3 loop: CASMGETGLYNEQFF. The CDR3 DNA is TGTGCCAGCATGGGGGAGACAGGACTATACAATGAGCAGTTCTTC.

The chain is built from TRBV7-8 and TRBJ1-1, with D possibly TRBD1 on 6 matching bases. CDR1 is SGHVS and CDR2 is FQNEAQ in the germline V gene. This CDR3 is built from 14 residues. V was trimmed by 5 bases and J by 3 bases, leaving 13 bases between them. CDR3 sequence reads: CASSPRRQDTEAFF. DNA for the CDR3: TGTGCCAGCAGCCCCAGACGACAGGACACTGAAGCTTTCTTT.

V gene TRBV6-1 combines with J gene TRBJ2-2; D uncertain. Trimming pared 6 bases from V and 2 bases from J, leaving 16 bases between. Germline assignment: CDR1 MNHNS and CDR2 SASEGT. This CDR3 has 16 amino acids. CDR3 sequence: CASSLVHLRNTGELFF. The CDR3 coding sequence is TGTGCCAGCAGCCTAGTCCATCTCAGAAACACCGGGGAGCTGTTTTTT.

There are many counts of this clonotype. The junction departs from germline at one end; a sequencing error may be responsible. V and J are TRBV12-3 or TRBV12-4 and TRBJ1-1, with 9 bases lining up with TRBD1. The CDR3 contains 11 residues. The CDR3 region has the DNA TGTGCCAGCAATTCGGGACAGGGCCTTTCGTTT. Translated: CASNSGQGLSF.

The rearrangement links TRBV7-9 to TRBJ2-4, with D possibly being TRBD1 (6 bases). The CDR3 contains 15 residues. V was clipped by 4 bases and J by 0 bases, with 10 bases between them. Germline V gene data show CDR1 as SEHNR and CDR2 as FQNEAQ (reference sequence). CDR3: CASSSGHIAKNIQYF. CDR3 nucleotides: TGTGCCAGCAGCTCGGGACACATAGCCAAAAACATTCAGTACTTC.

The chain couples TRBV10-3 to TRBJ1-2; D is possibly TRBD1 (5 bases). Germline CDR1 ENHRY, CDR2 SYGVKD. CDR3 length: 14 residues. The V end lost 2 bases, the J end lost 8 bases, and 15 bases lay between the germline ends. DNA of the CDR3: TGTGCCATCAGTGAGGACCAGGGAGGTTGGGGCTACACCTTC. The encoded protein is CAISEDQGGWGYTF.

This clonotype occurred a few times. The chain links TRBV27 to TRBJ2-1; maybe TRBD2 (6 bases). V lost 5 bases to trimming and J lost 7 bases, with 30 bases between them. The CDR3 length is 19 residues. Germline assignment: CDR1 MNHEY and CDR2 SMNVEV (reference sequence). The CDR3 DNA follows: TGTGCCAGCAGTCCCATCGTGTATATTGGGGGGAGGATTGCGAATGAGCAGTTCTTC. As protein: CASSPIVYIGGRIANEQFF.

This chain connects TRBV27 to TRBJ2-7, with D possibly being TRBD1 or TRBD2 (5 bases each). There are 15 residues in the CDR3. Germline V gene lookup returns CDR1 MNHEY and CDR2 SMNVEV (reference sequence). V lost 5 bases and J 3 bases, leaving 17 bases between the germline ends. Written as DNA, the CDR3 is TGTGCCAGCAGTCAAGCCCTCGGGACCTACTACGAGCAGTACTTC. Amino acids: CASSQALGTYYEQYF.

The chain joins TRBV10-3 to TRBJ1-2, with 10 bases lining up with TRBD1. After removal of 8 bases from V and 4 bases from J, the junction contained 4 bases not matched to a gene. The CDR3 has 13 amino acids. Germline V gives CDR1 ENHRY, CDR2 SYGVKD. CDR3 DNA: TGTGCCATCTGGGACAGGGGATCCTATGGCTACACCTTC. Amino acid sequence: CAIWDRGSYGYTF.

This clonotype occurred many times. This chain links TRBV6-4 with TRBJ2-2; no definite D call. The CDR3 runs 14 residues. Germline CDR1 MRHNA, CDR2 SNTAGT. Deletions cut 6 bases from V and 6 bases from J, with 14 bases between. CDR3 protein: CASSAVFGAGELFF. In DNA, the CDR3 is TGTGCCAGCAGCGCCGTTTTTGGGGCCGGGGAGCTGTTTTTT.

This clonotype was found many times. The rearrangement joins TRBV5-1 to TRBJ2-1; D is perhaps TRBD2 (6 bases). With 0 bases removed from V and 2 bases from J, the gap between germline ends came to 6 bases. The germline V gene has CDR1 SGHRS and CDR2 YFSETQ. This CDR3 is built from 14 residues. CDR3 protein: CASSLAGAYNEQFF. CDR3 DNA sequence: TGCGCCAGCAGCTTGGCGGGGGCCTACAATGAGCAGTTCTTC.

The sample holds many counts of this clonotype. The V call is TRBV12-3 or TRBV12-4, the J call TRBJ2-3; D call uncertain. This CDR3 contains 14 residues. V was cut by 1 base and J by 1 base, with 6 bases left in between. CDR3 residues: CASSLESRTDTQYF. For the CDR3, the DNA is TGTGCCAGCAGTTTAGAGTCCCGCACAGATACGCAGTATTTT.

This clonotype was counted at least ten times. J is TRBJ2-5 and V is TRBV12-3 or TRBV12-4, with 9 nucleotides matching TRBD1. The J segment lost 5 bases and the V segment lost 8 bases, leaving 6 bases of the junction unmatched. The CDR3 contains 13 residues. CDR3 amino acids: CASLQGARETQYF. CDR3 coding DNA: TGTGCCAGCCTACAGGGGGCAAGGGAGACCCAGTACTTC.